Shown below are 32 T cell receptor beta chains from a single sample sequenced in a study of cytomegalovirus exposure and HLA in healthy donors. 13 Jbeta primers and 60 Vbeta primers were used for the PCR. Sequencing used immunoSEQ multiplex PCR; TCRdb keeps in-frame clones, though not all of them. The sample lists some 190,000 clones; over 60% were seen once. The specimen was PBMCs. These receptors were collected from a woman younger than 45 in good health and CMV-seropositive.

V and J are TRBV18 and TRBJ2-1, with TRBD2 identical over 8 bases. CDR1 and CDR2 (germline): KGHSH, LQKENI. Trimming cost V 0 bases and J 6 bases; bases outside gene matches: 7. The length of the CDR3 is 16 residues. CDR3 DNA sequence: TGTGCCAGCTCACCACCGAGCGGGAGTCACGGCAATGAGCAGTTCTTC. This gives the protein CASSPPSGSHGNEQFF. Full variable domain (missing parts from reference TRBV18 and TRBJ2-1): NAGVMQNPRHLVRRRGQEARLRCSPMKGHSHVYWYRQLPEEGLKFMVYLQKENIIDESGMPKERFSAEFPKEGPSILRIQQVVRGDSAAYFCASSPPSGSHGNEQFFGPGTRLTVL.

The chain uses TRBV28 and TRBJ1-5; tentatively, D is TRBD1 (6 bases). The CDR3 has 14 residues. Between the trimmed V and J ends, which lost 6 bases and 3 bases, there was a span of 12 bases. In germline, CDR1 is MDHEN, CDR2 SYDVKM. The CDR3 region is CASRLTGFNQPQHF. DNA of the CDR3: TGTGCCAGCAGGCTGACAGGCTTCAATCAGCCCCAGCATTTT. Looking up the rest from reference TRBV28 and TRBJ1-5 gives the full variable domain: DVKVTQSSRYLVKRTGEKVFLECVQDMDHENMFWYRQDPGLGLRLIYFSYDVKMKEKGDIPEGYSVSREKKERFSLILESASTNQTSMYLCASRLTGFNQPQHFGDGTRLSIL.

As concerns this clone: At one of its ends the junction is not consistent with the germline gene, which may arise from a read error. The chain carries TRBV7-2 and TRBJ1-5; 7 bases match TRBD1. This CDR3 spans 16 amino acids. CDR1 and CDR2 (germline): SGHTA, FQGNSA. Here the CDR3 reads CASSLVGGQSNQPQHF. In DNA form, the CDR3 reads TGTGCCAGCAGTTTAGTAGGGGGCCAGAGCAATCAGCCCCAGCATTTT. The whole variable domain, remainder taken from reference TRBV7-2 and TRBJ1-5, is GAGVSQSPSNKVTEKGKDVELRCDPISGHTALYWYRQSLGQGLEFLIYFQGNSAPDKSGLPSDRFSAERTGGSVSTLTIQRTQQEDSAVYLCASSLVGGQSNQPQHFGDGTRLSIL.

The rearrangement links TRBV2 to TRBJ2-7, with D maybe TRBD2 (5 bases). Germline assignment: CDR1 SNHLY and CDR2 FYNNEI. Deletions cut 6 bases from V and 2 bases from J, with 14 bases between. The CDR3 has 14 residues. The DNA of the CDR3 is TGTGCCAGCAGACCGGGATTCGAGACCTACGAGCAGTACTTC. It specifies CASRPGFETYEQYF.

The rearrangement links TRBV7-2 to TRBJ2-7; 10 bases are shared with TRBD2. Germline V lookup: CDR1 SGHTA, CDR2 FQGNSA. The ends lost 5 bases at V and 4 bases at J; junction bases unmatched: 5. The CDR3 is 14 amino acids. The CDR3 is CASSALAGMYEQYF. CDR3 DNA sequence: TGTGCCAGCAGCGCACTAGCGGGAATGTACGAGCAGTACTTC.

V and J are TRBV7-2 and TRBJ2-7; D perhaps matches TRBD1 (5 bases). V was pared by 0 bases and J by 2 bases, with 11 bases between. This CDR3 region has 15 residues. CDR1 is SGHTA, CDR2 FQGNSA, per germline. CDR3 in amino acids: CASSLAEAGPYEQYF. CDR3 nucleotide sequence: TGTGCCAGCAGCTTAGCAGAGGCAGGGCCCTACGAGCAGTACTTC.

V is TRBV4-1 and J is TRBJ1-1, with 9 bases matching TRBD1. V dropped 4 bases and J dropped 6; count of bases not matched to a gene: 9. Germline lookup yields CDR1 MGHRA and CDR2 YSYEKL. The CDR3 loop spans 15 amino acids. The CDR3 sequence: CASSPNRGLSPEAFF. The CDR3 region has the DNA TGCGCCAGCAGCCCTAACAGGGGGCTGAGTCCTGAAGCTTTCTTT.

The chain is built from TRBV30 and TRBJ1-6; D is ambiguous. Trimming stripped 5 bases from V and 9 bases from J, with 14 bases between. In germline, CDR1 is GTSNPN, CDR2 SVGIG (reference sequence). The CDR3 has 13 amino acids. The CDR3 loop reads CAWATRQRSPLHF. The CDR3 DNA is TGTGCCTGGGCTACCCGACAACGTTCACCCCTCCACTTT.

CDR3 loop: CASSNTLGDTEAFF. The CDR3 DNA reads TGCGCCAGCAGCAACACGCTAGGAGACACTGAAGCTTTCTTT. The chain has TRBV5-1 and TRBJ1-1; D not certain. Trimming stripped 4 bases from V and 3 bases from J, with 13 bases between. Germline V gene lookup returns CDR1 SGHRS and CDR2 YFSETQ. The CDR3 extends over 14 amino acids.

This chain connects TRBV29-1 to TRBJ2-7; 12 positions agree with TRBD2. Germline V gene lookup returns CDR1 SQVTM and CDR2 ANQGSEA. The CDR3 spans 18 residues. V shed 7 bases, J shed 0 bases, and the junction held 16 bases outside the gene matches. CDR3 sequence: CSALQLAGGSRSSYEQYF. In DNA form, the CDR3 reads TGCAGCGCCCTCCAACTAGCGGGAGGTAGTAGGTCCTCCTACGAGCAGTACTTC.

This chain uses TRBV6-6 with TRBJ1-5; D perhaps matches TRBD1 (5 bases). The V gene's germline CDR1 is MNHNY and CDR2 SVGAGI (reference sequence). The ends were cut back, 6 bases at V and 9 bases at J, with 18 bases in the middle. The CDR3 consists of 14 residues. CDR3 DNA sequence: TGTGCCAGCAGCCCACCCATCAACGGGGGGCCCCAGCATTTT. Translating gives CASSPPINGGPQHF.

The rearrangement uses TRBV18 and TRBJ2-7; 7 bases map to TRBD1. This CDR3 has 15 residues. Per the germline V gene, CDR1 is KGHSH and CDR2 is LQKENI. Trimming at V came to 5 bases and at J to 5 bases, leaving 12 bases not matched to a gene. CDR3 protein: CASSFSPQGPHEQYF. CDR3 bases: TGTGCCAGCTCATTCTCCCCACAGGGGCCCCACGAGCAGTACTTC.

This clone was observed a single time. V and J are TRBV5-1 and TRBJ2-3; 13 bases match TRBD2. Looked up from germline, CDR1 is SGHRS and CDR2 is YFSETQ. V lost 4 bases, J lost 3 bases, and 11 bases stayed unmatched. The CDR3 contains 18 residues. This CDR3 reads CASSGHRTSGSGTDTQYF. CDR3 DNA: TGCGCCAGCAGCGGGCATCGGACTAGCGGGAGTGGTACAGATACGCAGTATTTT.

The chain couples TRBV7-2 to TRBJ2-1; D is ambiguous. Germline V gene data show CDR1 as SGHTA and CDR2 as FQGNSA. The V and J ends lost 2 bases and 7 bases respectively, with 6 bases between them. The CDR3 sequence is 12 residues long. The CDR3, as DNA: TGTGCCAGCAGCTTAACACCAAATGAGCAGTTCTTC. The encoded protein is CASSLTPNEQFF.

The V gene is TRBV6-5, the J gene TRBJ2-7; TRBD2 matches 16 bases. The CDR3 covers 16 residues. Germline CDR1 reads MNHEY; CDR2 reads SVGAGI. Trimming cost V 2 bases and J 2 bases; bases outside gene matches: 0. CDR3 coding DNA: TGTGCCAGCAGTTACGGGACTAGCGGGGGGGCCTACGAGCAGTACTTC. It translates to CASSYGTSGGAYEQYF.

This clone appeared a single time. The chain links TRBV2 to TRBJ1-2; TRBD1 agrees at 12 bases. The germline gives CDR1 SNHLY, CDR2 FYNNEI. V dropped 6 bases and J dropped 14; count of bases not matched to a gene: 13. CDR3 size: 14 residues. The CDR3 spells CASSLSPGQGARTF. CDR3 nucleotides: TGTGCCAGCAGCCTAAGCCCGGGACAGGGGGCGCGGACCTTC.

In its sample, this clone was seen a few times. V gene TRBV21-1 combines with J gene TRBJ2-3; the table's D call of TRBD2 was not tested on the DNA. TRBV21-1 is termed a pseudogene. This CDR3 comprises 18 residues. The CDR3 spells CASSATSGREGNTDTQYF. As DNA, the CDR3 is TGTGCCAGCAGCGCAACTAGCGGGAGAGAGGGAAACACAGATACGCAGTATTTT.

V and J are TRBV9 and TRBJ2-5; 7 nucleotides line up with TRBD2. From germline, CDR1 is SGDLS and CDR2 YYNGEE. V gave up 0 bases and J gave up 2 bases; unmatched junction bases: 7. This CDR3 comprises 16 residues. CDR3 bases: TGTGCCAGCAGCGTAGCGGTAGAAGCGGGGCAAGAGACCCAGTACTTC. Protein sequence: CASSVAVEAGQETQYF.

The chain combines TRBV6-5 with TRBJ2-2; TRBD2 agrees at 7 bases. The germline CDR1 and CDR2 sequences are MNHEY and SVGAGI. The CDR3 totals 15 residues. Trimming cost V 6 bases and J 2 bases; bases outside gene matches: 6. For the CDR3, the DNA is TGTGCCAGCAGGCGGGACTACGTAAACACCGGGGAGCTGTTTTTT. Translated, it gives CASRRDYVNTGELFF.

CDR3 region: CSVALRLAYNEQFF. CDR3 DNA: TGCAGCGTTGCCCTGAGACTAGCGTACAATGAGCAGTTCTTC. The J gene is TRBJ2-1, the V gene TRBV29-1; 8 nucleotides align to TRBD2. The junction had 6 bases not matched to a gene; V was cut back by 4 bases and J by 4 bases. Germline V gene lookup returns CDR1 SQVTM and CDR2 ANQGSEA. The CDR3 is made up of 14 amino acids.

This CDR3 reads CASTGRSEAFF. In DNA form, the CDR3 reads TGTGCCAGCACCGGGAGGTCTGAAGCTTTCTTT. This chain uses TRBV2 with TRBJ1-1, with D unclear. The CDR3 totals 11 residues. V shed 7 bases and J shed 6 bases, with 9 bases lying between them. CDR1 is SNHLY and CDR2 is FYNNEI in the germline V gene.

This chain uses TRBV28 with TRBJ1-5, with D possibly TRBD1 on 5 matching bases. This CDR3 is built from 16 residues. The germline V gene has CDR1 MDHEN and CDR2 SYDVKM. Trimming cost V 7 bases and J 3 bases, with 19 bases left between them. CDR3 region: CASTRGGIPDNQPQHF. CDR3 nucleotides: TGTGCCAGCACCCGGGGGGGGATCCCCGACAATCAGCCCCAGCATTTT.

V is TRBV30 and J is TRBJ1-4; 8 bases align to TRBD1. The CDR3 has 15 residues. V lost 3 bases, J lost 7 bases, and 10 bases stayed unmatched. Germline V gene lookup returns CDR1 GTSNPN and CDR2 SVGIG (reference sequence). This CDR3 reads CAWRETGGAGEKLFF. CDR3 in DNA: TGTGCCTGGAGAGAAACAGGGGGGGCCGGTGAAAAACTGTTTTTT.

V and J are TRBV15 and TRBJ1-3, with TRBD1 matching over 8 bases. CDR1 is LNHNV and CDR2 is YYDKDF in the germline V gene (reference sequence). The V gene end was trimmed by 5 bases and the J gene end by 0 bases; junction bases not matched to a gene: 6. The CDR3 loop spans 16 amino acids. The CDR3 nucleotides read TGTGCCACCAGCCAAAGGACAGGGATCTCTGGAAACACCATATATTTT. It encodes CATSQRTGISGNTIYF.

The V and J genes are TRBV5-1 and TRBJ1-2; D possibly corresponds to TRBD1 (6 bases). The CDR3 runs to 14 residues. Trimming removed 3 bases at V and 4 bases at J, with 13 bases between. Germline assignment: CDR1 SGHRS and CDR2 YFSETQ. This CDR3 reads CASSWDNPSYGYTF. DNA of the CDR3: TGCGCCAGCAGCTGGGACAATCCGAGCTATGGCTACACCTTC.

A single count supports this clone. This CDR3 reads CASSNYRGPNQPQHF. Written as DNA, the CDR3 is TGTGCCAGCAGTAATTACAGGGGGCCAAATCAGCCCCAGCATTTT. The chain combines TRBV27 with TRBJ1-5, with 9 bases aligning to TRBD1. In germline, CDR1 is MNHEY, CDR2 SMNVEV (reference sequence). V shed 5 bases and J 4 bases; nucleotides not matched to a gene: 6. The CDR3 contains 15 residues.

The gene calls are TRBV28 and TRBJ1-3; TRBD1 agrees at 7 bases. The CDR3 is 16 amino acids. Trimming at V came to 5 bases and at J to 0 bases, leaving 7 bases not matched to a gene. Germline V CDR1 and CDR2: MDHEN, SYDVKM. The CDR3: CASSRGRGSSGNTIYF. The CDR3 region has the DNA TGTGCCAGCAGTAGGGGGCGGGGAAGCTCTGGAAACACCATATATTTT.

The rearrangement uses TRBV5-1 and TRBJ2-7; perhaps TRBD2 as D (6 bases). Germline lookup yields CDR1 SGHRS and CDR2 YFSETQ. Trimming left V 4 bases short and J 3 bases short, with 11 bases between. This CDR3 comprises 13 residues. CDR3 DNA: TGCGCCAGCAGCCGGGACTCAAACTACGAGCAGTACTTC. Amino acids: CASSRDSNYEQYF.

The rearrangement joins TRBV14 to TRBJ2-1; 7 bases are a match to TRBD2. Per the germline V gene, CDR1 is SGHDN and CDR2 is FVKESK. V dropped 4 bases and J dropped 0; count of bases not matched to a gene: 0. This CDR3 spans 14 amino acids. CDR3 region: CASSRGGSYNEQFF. CDR3 nucleotides: TGTGCCAGCAGCCGGGGGGGCTCCTACAATGAGCAGTTCTTC.

The chain recombines TRBV13 with TRBJ2-4; maybe TRBD1 (6 bases). The CDR3 loop spans 16 amino acids. The germline V gene encodes CDR1 PRHDT and CDR2 FYEKMQ (reference sequence). Trimming took off 5 bases at V and 0 bases at J, with 14 bases between the two ends. The CDR3 here is CASSGDRYLAKNIQYF. For the CDR3, the DNA is TGTGCCAGCAGCGGAGACAGGTATCTAGCCAAAAACATTCAGTACTTC.

J is TRBJ1-2 and V is TRBV4-2, with D perhaps TRBD1 (5 bases). This CDR3 contains 13 residues. V was cut by 0 bases and J by 3 bases, with 5 bases left in between. Germline CDR1 and CDR2: LGHNA and YNFKEQ. CDR3 coding DNA: TGTGCCAGCAGCCAAGACAGGGACTATGGCTACACCTTC. Translated: CASSQDRDYGYTF.

V usage is TRBV29-1 and J usage is TRBJ2-1; 8 nucleotides agree with TRBD1. Germline-derived CDR1 and CDR2 are SQVTM and ANQGSEA. The J segment lost 1 base and the V segment lost 6 bases, leaving 8 bases of the junction unmatched. The CDR3 consists of 15 residues. CDR3 nucleotide sequence: TGCAGCGTACTCCCCGGGACAGGATCCTACAATGAGCAGTTCTTC. As protein: CSVLPGTGSYNEQFF.